What follows are 10 T cell receptor beta chains derived from one specimen sequenced in a study of T cell changes during pregnancy in multiple sclerosis. The protocol was immunoSEQ multiplex PCR, while the TCRdb copy is restricted to in-frame clones and leaves out a portion. The sample contains approximately 85,000 clones, about 89% of which appear only once. Specimen: peripheral blood, collected in the first trimester of pregnancy. The receptors stem from a female donor with multiple sclerosis, enrolled in a pregnancy study.

This chain connects TRBV14 to TRBJ2-1; 12 nucleotides agree with TRBD2. Germline V gene lookup returns CDR1 SGHDN and CDR2 FVKESK. The trim removed 1 base at V and 9 bases at J, leaving 4 bases unmatched. CDR3 length: 15 residues. The CDR3 nucleotides are TGTGCCAGCAGCCAAGTTTCTAGCGGGAGGGGTGAGCAGTTCTTC. Translation gives CASSQVSSGRGEQFF. The complete variable domain, with remaining parts taken from reference TRBV14 and TRBJ2-1, reads EAGVTQFPSHSVIEKGQTVTLRCDPISGHDNLYWYRRVMGKEIKFLLHFVKESKQDESGMPNNRFLAERTGGTYSTLKVQPAELEDSGVYFCASSQVSSGRGEQFFGPGTRLTVL.

This sequence joins TRBV5-4 and TRBJ2-7, with 11 bases identical to TRBD1. Germline trimming cut 0 bases from V and 1 base from J; bases unmatched to any gene: 3. The germline V gene encodes CDR1 SGHNT and CDR2 YYREEE (reference sequence). CDR3 length: 16 amino acids. The CDR3: CASSLGGTGGSYEQYF. The CDR3 coding sequence is TGTGCCAGCAGCTTGGGCGGGACAGGGGGGTCCTACGAGCAGTACTTC.

The V call is TRBV27, the J call TRBJ1-2, with 7 positions matching TRBD1. The CDR3 loop spans 14 amino acids. Per the germline V gene, CDR1 is MNHEY and CDR2 is SMNVEV (reference sequence). V dropped 5 bases and J dropped 5; count of bases not matched to a gene: 8. CDR3 protein: CASSPIGQVYGYTF. For the CDR3, the DNA is TGTGCCAGCAGTCCCATAGGACAGGTTTATGGCTACACCTTC.

The J gene is TRBJ2-1, the V gene TRBV19, with TRBD2 matching 9 bases. CDR1 and CDR2 from the germline V gene are LNHDA and SQIVND (reference sequence). There are 15 residues in the CDR3. V gave up 7 bases and J gave up 1 base; unmatched junction bases: 5. The CDR3 DNA is TGTGCCAGTACCCTTAGCGGGAGTTCCTACAATGAGCAGTTCTTC. Translated, it gives CASTLSGSSYNEQFF.

This chain uses TRBV2 with TRBJ1-1; weak D call: TRBD1 (6 bases). The V gene lost 6 bases and the J gene lost 4 bases, with 12 bases spanning the gap. Germline CDR1 reads SNHLY; CDR2 reads FYNNEI. This CDR3 contains 13 residues. This CDR3 is CASRPDRLTEAFF. The CDR3, as DNA: TGTGCCAGCAGACCCGACAGGCTCACTGAAGCTTTCTTT.

The chain has TRBV12-5 and TRBJ1-2, with 9 nucleotides matching TRBD1. Germline V CDR1 and CDR2: LGHNT, FRNRAP. V trimming: 0 bases; J trimming: 4 bases; junction bases outside the gene matches: 12. This CDR3 region has 18 residues. The CDR3 sequence: CASGLVAGQGIMSYGYTF. The CDR3 region has the DNA TGTGCTAGTGGTTTGGTCGCCGGACAGGGGATAATGTCCTATGGCTACACCTTC.

This clone was found once. The J gene is TRBJ2-6, the V gene TRBV30; no firm D call. This CDR3 is built from 13 residues. V lost 4 bases and J lost 1, with 5 bases in between. CDR1 and CDR2 (germline): GTSNPN, SVGIG (reference sequence). This CDR3 reads CAWTPSGANVLTF. The CDR3 DNA reads as TGTGCCTGGACCCCTTCTGGGGCCAACGTCCTGACTTTC.

This sequence joins TRBV28 and TRBJ2-7; 9 bases match TRBD1. After removal of 5 bases from V and 1 base from J, the junction contained 12 bases not matched to a gene. This CDR3 region has 17 residues. Germline CDR1 reads MDHEN; CDR2 reads SYDVKM. The CDR3 is CASSPQTGTGFSYEQYF. CDR3 DNA sequence: TGTGCCAGCAGTCCCCAGACCGGGACAGGGTTTTCCTACGAGCAGTACTTC.

The CDR3 nucleotides read TGTGCCAGCAGTTTGGGGGGAGGGATGGCTGAAGCTTTCTTT. Protein product: CASSLGGGMAEAFF. V gene TRBV6-5 combines with J gene TRBJ1-1; D is perhaps TRBD1 (5 bases). This CDR3 has 14 residues. Trimming stripped 4 bases from V and 6 bases from J, with 15 bases between. The V gene's germline CDR1 is MNHEY and CDR2 SVGAGI.

The V and J genes are TRBV4-3 and TRBJ2-7; a possible D gene is TRBD2 (6 bases). The CDR3 is 18 amino acids. Germline CDR1 LGHNA, CDR2 YSLEER. V lost 0 bases and J 7 bases, leaving 25 bases between the germline ends. Here the CDR3 reads CASSQEGRPGTASGEQYF. For the CDR3, the DNA is TGCGCCAGCAGCCAAGAAGGTCGCCCCGGGACTGCCTCCGGGGAGCAGTACTTC.